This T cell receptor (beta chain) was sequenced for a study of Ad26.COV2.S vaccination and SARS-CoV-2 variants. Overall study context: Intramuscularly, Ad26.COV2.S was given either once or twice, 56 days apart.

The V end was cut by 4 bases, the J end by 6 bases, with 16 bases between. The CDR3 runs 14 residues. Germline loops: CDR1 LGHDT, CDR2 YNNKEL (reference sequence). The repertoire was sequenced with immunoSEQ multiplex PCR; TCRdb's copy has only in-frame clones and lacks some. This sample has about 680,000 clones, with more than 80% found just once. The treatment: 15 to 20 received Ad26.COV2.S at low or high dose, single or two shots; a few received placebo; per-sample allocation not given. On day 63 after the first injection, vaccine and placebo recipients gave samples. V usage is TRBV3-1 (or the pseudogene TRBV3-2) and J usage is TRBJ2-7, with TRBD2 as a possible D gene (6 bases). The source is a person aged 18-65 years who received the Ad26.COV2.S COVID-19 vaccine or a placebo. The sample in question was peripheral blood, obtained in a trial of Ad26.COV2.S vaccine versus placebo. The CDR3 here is CASSPSPGLGEQYF. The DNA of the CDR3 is TGTGCCAGCAGCCCCTCCCCGGGACTGGGCGAGCAGTACTTC.